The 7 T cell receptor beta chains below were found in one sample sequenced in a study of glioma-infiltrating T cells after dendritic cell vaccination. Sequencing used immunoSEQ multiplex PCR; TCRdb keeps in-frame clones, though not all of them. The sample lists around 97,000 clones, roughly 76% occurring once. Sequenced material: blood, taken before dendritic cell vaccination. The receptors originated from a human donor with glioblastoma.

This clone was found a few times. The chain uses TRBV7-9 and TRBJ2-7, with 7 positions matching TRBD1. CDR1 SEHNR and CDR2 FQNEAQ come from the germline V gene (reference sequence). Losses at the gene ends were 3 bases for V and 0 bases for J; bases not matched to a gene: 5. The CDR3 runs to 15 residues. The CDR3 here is CASSLWTGDSYEQYF. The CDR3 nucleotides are TGTGCCAGCAGCTTGTGGACAGGAGACTCCTACGAGCAGTACTTC.

The DNA of the CDR3 is TGTGCCAGCAGGCGGGGGACTAGTGCTACCTACGAGCAGTACTTC. Amino acid sequence: CASRRGTSATYEQYF. V gene TRBV6-5 combines with J gene TRBJ2-7; 8 bases are a match to TRBD2. The germline CDR1 and CDR2 sequences are MNHEY and SVGAGI. V dropped 6 bases and J dropped 2; count of bases not matched to a gene: 9. CDR3 size: 15 residues.

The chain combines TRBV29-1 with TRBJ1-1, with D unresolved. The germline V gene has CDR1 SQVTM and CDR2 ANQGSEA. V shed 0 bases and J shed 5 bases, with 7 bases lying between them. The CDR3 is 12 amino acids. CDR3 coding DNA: TGCAGCGTTGAAGAGTTCGGGACTGAAGCTTTCTTT. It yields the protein CSVEEFGTEAFF.

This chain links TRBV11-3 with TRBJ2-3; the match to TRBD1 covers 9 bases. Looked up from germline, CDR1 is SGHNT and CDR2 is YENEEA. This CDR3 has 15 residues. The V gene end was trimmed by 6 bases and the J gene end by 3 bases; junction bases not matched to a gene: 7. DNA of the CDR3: TGTGCCAGCAGAATACAGGGGGCAAGTACAGATACGCAGTATTTT. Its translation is CASRIQGASTDTQYF. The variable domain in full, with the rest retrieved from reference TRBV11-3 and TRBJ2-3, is EAGVVQSPRYKIIEKKQPVAFWCNPISGHNTLYWYLQNLGQGPELLIRYENEEAVDDSQLPKDRFSAERLKGVDSTLKIQPAELGDSAVYLCASRIQGASTDTQYFGPGTRLTVL.

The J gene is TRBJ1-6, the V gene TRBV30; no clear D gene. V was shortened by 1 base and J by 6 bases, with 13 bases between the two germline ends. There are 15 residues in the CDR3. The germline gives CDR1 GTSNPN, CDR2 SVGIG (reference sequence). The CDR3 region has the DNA TGTGCCTGGAGTGCCCTCGTGCGGGGTAATTCACCCCTCCACTTT. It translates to CAWSALVRGNSPLHF.

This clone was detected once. The CDR3 bases are TGTGCCAGCACCGGACTAGCGGGGGTGGAAGAGACCCAGTACTTC. This translates into CASTGLAGVEETQYF. The gene calls are TRBV2 and TRBJ2-5; 13 positions match TRBD2. Trimming took 7 bases from V and 3 from J; bases not matched to a gene: 5. The CDR3 contains 15 residues. Germline V CDR1 and CDR2: SNHLY, FYNNEI.

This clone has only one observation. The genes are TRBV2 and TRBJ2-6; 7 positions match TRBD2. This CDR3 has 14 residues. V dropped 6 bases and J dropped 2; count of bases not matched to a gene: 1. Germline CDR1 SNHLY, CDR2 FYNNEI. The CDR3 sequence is CASRRGTGANVLTF. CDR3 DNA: TGTGCCAGCAGGCGGGGGACTGGGGCCAACGTCCTGACTTTC.